This T cell receptor beta chain derives from a study of T cells in localized non-small cell lung cancer. General study results and limits: Uninvolved neighboring lung showed the greatest T cell clonality, exceeding tumor. Across samples, adjacent lung featured a median roughly 50 of the top 100 tumor clones. A denser population of T cells in blood accompanied longer overall survival.

Concerning this clone itself: The antigen is undetermined.

Only in-frame clones appear in the TCRdb table, and some are missing; sequencing was by immunoSEQ multiplex PCR. Among some 53,000 clones listed, 70% to 90% were seen once. V was trimmed by 4 bases and J by 0 bases, leaving 13 bases between them. CDR3 length: 16 residues. Germline CDR1 and CDR2: SGDLS and YYNGEE. This TCR derives from a male donor older than 55 with stage III squamous cell lung carcinoma. The specimen comprised peripheral blood, sampled before any cancer treatment. The J gene is TRBJ2-2, the V gene TRBV9, with D possibly matching TRBD1 (6 bases). CDR3 in amino acids: CASSIGQNANTGELFF. CDR3 sequence (DNA): TGTGCCAGCAGCATCGGACAGAACGCGAACACCGGGGAGCTGTTTTTT.